One TCR beta chain is described in this entry. This clone showed up just once. What antigen it recognizes has not been identified. Qualities for individual bases were not recorded, and no much larger clone is one base off. The data were obtained in a study of blood T cell repertoires in COVID-19 (dated by TCRdb to 2019 to 2021). In the study overall: The collaborator samples originated in the United States, Italy and Spain and spanned the acute and convalescent phases of COVID-19. Where available, HLA class I and class II types were taken from metadata supplied by the sample provider and were not determined by assay-based typing. Deeply sampled blood TCRbeta repertoires from subjects exposed to, actively infected with, or recovered from COVID-19 were included in the dataset. The samples were drawn from two sources: the first 160 participants of the ongoing ImmuneRACE study, and over 1,000 subjects contributed by 6 global collaborators. Sample metadata almost always included a de-identified subject ID, COVID-19 status, age in years and sex. A freely available public database, intended as a resource for researchers studying the immune response to SARS-CoV-2, is where the repertoires were released. The material from the prospective study consisted of cDNA or gDNA derived from T cells, B-cell-depleted T cells, or PBMCs.

The immunoSEQ Assay, a bias-controlled multiplex PCR, was used to amplify TCRbeta CDR3 regions from genomic DNA. Per the original workflow: Nucleated cell counts per sample were estimated from amplification of reference gene primers within the assay. To quantify the absolute abundance of each unique TCRbeta CDR3 rearrangement, sequence reads were collapsed and filtered. For each sample, productive Simpson clonality was calculated as the square root of Simpson's diversity index over productive rearrangements. TCRdb stores this immuneACCESS table with in-frame sequences only. Part of the clones is absent; in the studies checked, under half of the shortfall reflects unresolved V genes, and no reason is known for the rest. V, J and clone size are those of that table, while D and trimming were read from the DNA. Counted in this sample were about 41,000 clones; roughly four fifths of them appeared once. Of the sample, over 2.5% falls within the top ten clones.

Overall results and qualifications from the work: The amount of clinical and demographic metadata varied by source and participant and was provided uncurated.

The junction carries 12 bases between V and J, which are trimmed by 3 bases and 2 bases respectively. CDR1 and CDR2, per the germline V gene, are SGHRS and YFSETQ. The CDR3 spans 14 residues, from the cysteine through the phenylalanine. The DNA shown is the 42-base CDR3, in frame from base 1. The collaborating institutions used their own protocols to collect whole blood in K2EDTA tubes. Collaborator samples were shipped for TCRbeta analysis as frozen whole blood, isolated PBMCs, or DNA extracted from either sample type. The chain joins TRBV5-1 to TRBJ2-7; a tentative D call is TRBD1 (6 bases match). The source of this sequence is a woman aged 60-70 years with acute or convalescent COVID-19. Sample: peripheral blood. The CDR3 region has the sequence CASSSMTGAYEQYF. At the DNA level, the sequence is TGCGCCAGCAGCTCTATGACAGGTGCCTACGAGCAGTACTTC.